The TCR beta chain described here comes from a study of monozygotic twins with inflammatory bowel disease. Overall study results and limits: Researchers report that IBD patients shared fewer clonotypes with others than healthy twins, especially amid disease activity. Researchers reported no repertoire similarity difference between concordant and discordant twins, possibly from limited power.

Blood samples measuring about 2.5 ml were taken per donor. This CDR3 spans 15 amino acids. TCRalpha and TCRbeta cDNA went through nested PCRs of 16 and 9 cycles, two in total. Each CDR3 protein gets one entry in TCRdb, which reprocessed the 5' RACE reads and gives no DNA. This table lists 200,000 to 250,000 distinct CDR3 sequences. Regarding this clonotype: Its target is not known.

The chain employs TRBV12-3 or TRBV12-4 and TRBJ1-1; TCRdb gives TRBD1 as the D gene, but with no DNA this cannot be confirmed. The sequence came from a human donor with ulcerative colitis or Crohn's disease, or a healthy co-twin of an affected twin (not recorded which). Material for sequencing was blood. CDR3 amino acids: CASIRGLPGDTEAFF.